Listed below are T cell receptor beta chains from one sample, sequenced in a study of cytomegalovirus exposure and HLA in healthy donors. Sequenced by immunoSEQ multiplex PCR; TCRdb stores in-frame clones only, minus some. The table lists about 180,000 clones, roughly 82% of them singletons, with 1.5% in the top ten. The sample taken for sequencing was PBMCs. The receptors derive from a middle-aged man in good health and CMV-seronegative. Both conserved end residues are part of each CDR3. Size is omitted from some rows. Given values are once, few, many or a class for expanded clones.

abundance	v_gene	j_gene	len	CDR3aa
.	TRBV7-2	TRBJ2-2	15	CASSLDRVDTGELFF
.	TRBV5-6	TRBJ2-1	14	CASLSGTNYNEQFF
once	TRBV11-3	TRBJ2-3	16	CASALLGGHFTDTQYF
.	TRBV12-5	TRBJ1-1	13	CASGLVGTEYAFF
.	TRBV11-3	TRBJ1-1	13	CASSLDRNTEAFF
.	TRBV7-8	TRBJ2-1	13	CASTEDFYNEQFF
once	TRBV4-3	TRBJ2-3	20	CASSQGGREVESGATDTQYF
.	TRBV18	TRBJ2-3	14	CASSLIYSGDTQYF
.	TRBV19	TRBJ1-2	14	CASTPVGVSYGYTF
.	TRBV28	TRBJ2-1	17	CASSLRFPGQAGDEQFF
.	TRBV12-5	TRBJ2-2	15	CASARGGANTGELFF
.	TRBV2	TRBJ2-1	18	CASRLEGLAGGPGNEQFF
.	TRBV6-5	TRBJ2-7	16	CASSSSGAGVIYEQYF
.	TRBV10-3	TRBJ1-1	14	CAISRDSRIFQAFF